This TCR beta chain was recorded in a study of cytomegalovirus exposure and HLA in healthy donors. Study results and limitations: In a later analysis, TCR association rates varied by HLA locus: DRB1 most, HLA-C fewest. A prior analysis recorded that most TCR beta V segments were productive about 90% or about 30% of the time.

The V and J ends lost 4 bases and 5 bases, in that order; junction bases with no gene match: 7. The CDR3 consists of 14 residues. The germline V gene has CDR1 SGHVS and CDR2 FQNEAQ. Amplification used 60 Vbeta primers and 13 Jbeta primers. The table came from immunoSEQ multiplex PCR; TCRdb's copy has only in-frame clones and leaves some out. The data hold under 150,000 clones, with around 72% observed a single time. A note on this clone: Its antigen is currently unknown.

The rearrangement links TRBV7-8 to TRBJ2-5; 7 bases match TRBD2. Sequenced: PBMCs. This receptor was obtained from a human donor in good health. DNA of the CDR3: TGTGCCAGCAGCTATTTAGCGGGCGGGGAGACCCAGTACTTC. Translation gives CASSYLAGGETQYF.